The T cell receptor (beta chain) described here comes from a study of shared clonotypes between healthy human individuals. Trimming removed 10 bases from V and 11 bases from J, with 23 bases in between. The CDR3 is made up of 13 amino acids. Per the germline V gene, CDR1 is MDHEN and CDR2 is SYDVKM. This clone was counted between two and nine times. The table came from immunoSEQ multiplex PCR; TCRdb's copy has only in-frame clones and leaves some out. Of around 720,000 clones in the sample, around 78% are singletons; the top ten hold roughly 2%. This clonotype was sampled from a woman in her twenties or thirties in good health. This chain connects TRBV28 to TRBJ1-1; no firm D call. The sequenced material came from memory CD4+ T cells sorted from blood. Subset specified: CD45RA-negative fraction. The CDR3 here is CATHRRTTEAAFF. The CDR3 DNA reads TGTGCCACTCACCGGAGGACTACAGAGGCGGCTTTCTTT.